Each of the 13 T cell receptor beta chains below was sequenced from the same sample in a study of cytomegalovirus exposure and HLA in healthy donors. Use of 60 Vbeta and 13 Jbeta primers characterized the PCR. Sequencing used immunoSEQ multiplex PCR; TCRdb keeps in-frame clones, though not all of them. The sample includes some 200,000 clones, around 81% seen only once; the top ten take over 2%. Sequenced: PBMCs. The receptors originated from a woman aged 25 to 39 in good health and CMV-seronegative.

The chain uses TRBV10-1 and TRBJ2-7, with 11 bases identical to TRBD2. From germline, CDR1 is WNHNN and CDR2 SYGVQD (reference sequence). The CDR3 loop spans 14 amino acids. V was pared by 4 bases and J by 2 bases, with 1 base of the junction left unmatched. CDR3 sequence: CASSGLAGTYEQYF. The DNA for the CDR3 is TGCGCCAGCAGTGGACTAGCGGGGACCTACGAGCAGTACTTC.

This clone was recorded once. This sequence joins TRBV21-1 and TRBJ2-7; the listed D gene, TRBD1, was not tested against the DNA. TRBV21-1 is described as a pseudogene. CDR3 length: 18 residues. CDR3 nucleotide sequence: TGTGCCAGCAGCAAAAAGGGGGTGGGTGTGGACCCGTGGTACGAGCAGTACTTC. Translation gives CASSKKGVGVDPWYEQYF.

The chain employs TRBV19 and TRBJ2-1, with D perhaps matching TRBD2 (7 bases). Per germline, CDR1 LNHDA and CDR2 SQIVND (reference sequence). Trimming pared 4 bases from V and 4 bases from J, leaving 11 bases between. CDR3 length: 14 amino acids. The CDR3 DNA follows: TGTGCCAGTAGTAGGGGGGGCGGGTACAATGAGCAGTTCTTC. The encoded protein is CASSRGGGYNEQFF.

The table lists this clone with a count of one. This rearrangement joins TRBV5-1 to TRBJ1-3, with a tentative D call TRBD1 (5 bases). The CDR3 runs 15 residues. V was clipped by 3 bases and J by 0 bases, with 10 bases between them. Germline-derived CDR1 and CDR2 are SGHRS and YFSETQ. CDR3 sequence: CASSSGTYSGNTIYF. DNA for the CDR3: TGCGCCAGCAGCTCCGGGACTTACTCTGGAAACACCATATATTTT.

The table lists this clone with a count of one. One junction end disagrees with the germline gene, perhaps due to a read error. CDR3 coding DNA: TGTTCCAGCAGCTTAGCACAGGGTGGTGGGAAACTGTTTTTT. Translating gives CSSSLAQGGGKLFF. V is TRBV7-9 and J is TRBJ1-4, with a weak D call TRBD1 (6 bases). Germline V gives CDR1 SEHNR, CDR2 FQNEAQ (reference sequence). The CDR3 extends over 14 amino acids.

This chain uses TRBV28 with TRBJ2-3; D is unresolved. The CDR3 contains 11 residues. Trimming stripped 4 bases from V and 3 bases from J, with 2 bases between. The V gene's germline CDR1 is MDHEN and CDR2 SYDVKM. The CDR3 bases are TGTGCCAGCAGTTCGACAGATACGCAGTATTTT. Translating gives CASSSTDTQYF.

V is TRBV27 and J is TRBJ2-7, with 7 nucleotides matching TRBD2. The CDR3 loop spans 16 amino acids. Trimming at V came to 0 bases and at J to 3 bases, leaving 8 bases not matched to a gene. Looked up from germline, CDR1 is MNHEY and CDR2 is SMNVEV (reference sequence). CDR3 nucleotides: TGTGCCAGCAGTTTATCGATGGCGGGGGTCGGCTACGAGCAGTACTTC. The encoded protein is CASSLSMAGVGYEQYF.

The chain is built from TRBV6-1 and TRBJ2-7; TRBD1 matches 8 bases. The CDR3 has 15 amino acids. Looked up from germline, CDR1 is MNHNS and CDR2 is SASEGT. V gave up 6 bases and J gave up 7 bases; unmatched junction bases: 14. The CDR3 protein is CASRTLRTGIGEQYF. In DNA, the CDR3 is TGTGCCAGCAGAACCCTAAGGACAGGGATAGGAGAGCAGTACTTC.

This chain links TRBV27 with TRBJ2-7; unclear D gene. The CDR3 is 13 residues long. V was trimmed by 5 bases and J by 0 bases, leaving 8 bases between them. The germline V gene has CDR1 MNHEY and CDR2 SMNVEV (reference sequence). The DNA of the CDR3 is TGTGCCAGCAGTGATACGAGCTCCTACGAGCAGTACTTC. This sequence encodes CASSDTSSYEQYF.

This clone appeared a few times. J is TRBJ2-1 and V is TRBV2; 9 positions match TRBD2. J was trimmed by 7 bases and V by 2 bases; bases with no gene match: 9. Germline lookup yields CDR1 SNHLY and CDR2 FYNNEI. This CDR3 region has 16 residues. The CDR3 DNA reads as TGTGCCAGCAGTGAATACGGTAGCGGGGGTGCGAATGAGCAGTTCTTC. It encodes CASSEYGSGGANEQFF.

J is TRBJ2-1 and V is TRBV6-1; 10 bases align to TRBD1. CDR1 MNHNS and CDR2 SASEGT come from the germline V gene. CDR3 length: 15 residues. Germline trimming cut 5 bases from V and 3 bases from J; bases unmatched to any gene: 4. CDR3 loop: CASSPDRGFYNEQFF. In nucleotides, the CDR3 is TGTGCCAGCAGTCCGGACAGGGGGTTCTACAATGAGCAGTTCTTC.

The chain has TRBV29-1 and TRBJ2-2; 9 bases are a match to TRBD1. Per the germline V gene, CDR1 is SQVTM and CDR2 is ANQGSEA. The length of the CDR3 is 14 residues. V shed 6 bases and J 7 bases; nucleotides not matched to a gene: 9. CDR3 amino acids: CSVWTGAEIGELFF. CDR3 DNA sequence: TGCAGCGTGTGGACAGGGGCGGAGATCGGGGAGCTGTTTTTT.

This chain joins TRBV13 and TRBJ1-6; the D is unclear. V lost 0 bases, J lost 15 bases, and 15 bases lay in between. The CDR3 contains 14 residues. Germline lookup yields CDR1 PRHDT and CDR2 FYEKMQ (reference sequence). CDR3 sequence reads: CASSLGWAKQFLHF. The CDR3 nucleotides are TGTGCCAGCAGCTTAGGGTGGGCAAAACAATTCCTCCACTTT.